Listed below are T cell receptor beta chains from one sample, sequenced in a study of cytomegalovirus exposure and HLA in healthy donors. Sequenced by immunoSEQ multiplex PCR; TCRdb stores in-frame clones only, minus some. The sample has some 120,000 clones, 72% seen once. The sequencing sample was made of PBMCs. The receptor source for this set is a young man in good health and CMV-seronegative. The CDR3 runs from the conserved cysteine through the conserved F or W. A D gene is named only where the DNA matches it firmly. Size is stated for part of the rows, as once, few or many counts, or as a class when the clone is expanded.

j_gene	d_gene	abundance	v_gene	CDR3nt	CDR3aa
TRBJ1-3	.	.	TRBV11-2	TGTGCCAGCAGCTTAGCGATCAGGGATGACACCATATATTTT	CASSLAIRDDTIYF
TRBJ1-1	TRBD1	.	TRBV10-3	TGTGCCGTCAGTGACAGGGCGAACACTGAAGCTTTCTTT	CAVSDRANTEAFF
TRBJ2-2	TRBD1	.	TRBV11-2	TGTGCCAGCAGCACACGACAGGGCGGGGAGCTGTTTTTT	CASSTRQGGELFF
TRBJ2-5	.	.	TRBV6-1	TGTGCCAGCAGAGAATCCCCGACAGGACCACAGGAGACCCAGTACTTC	CASRESPTGPQETQYF
TRBJ2-1	.	.	TRBV30	TGTGCCTGGAGTGTACTGAGCTCCTACAATGAGCAGTTCTTC	CAWSVLSSYNEQFF
TRBJ2-6	.	few	TRBV6-1	TGTGCCAGCGTTAGCCACTCTGGGGCCAACGTCCTGACTTTC	CASVSHSGANVLTF
TRBJ2-3	.	.	TRBV5-1	TGCGCCAGCAGCTTAGCCAGCACAGATACGCAGTATTTT	CASSLASTDTQYF
TRBJ2-7	.	.	TRBV7-2	TGTGCCAGCAGCTTAGTCAGGGTCCCCCTCTACGAGCAGTACTTC	CASSLVRVPLYEQYF
TRBJ1-2	TRBD1	.	TRBV6-1	TGTGCCAGCAGGACAGGGAGTGGCTACACCTTC	CASRTGSGYTF
TRBJ2-1	TRBD2	.	TRBV2	TGTGCCAGCACCACCCGGTGGGGGGGAGAGGGTGAGCAGTTCTTC	CASTTRWGGEGEQFF
TRBJ2-7	.	.	TRBV6-5	TGTGCCAGCAGTTACATCGTTTACGAGCAGTACTTC	CASSYIVYEQYF
TRBJ2-1	TRBD2	.	TRBV23-1	TGCGCCAGCGAGACTAGCTACTCCTACAATGAGCAGTTCTTC	CASETSYSYNEQFF
TRBJ1-1	.	.	TRBV19	TGTGCCAGTAGTACGGGACTGTACACTGAAGCTTTCTTT	CASSTGLYTEAFF
TRBJ1-1	.	.	TRBV28	TGTGCCAGCAGTGCGCCCACTGAAGCTTTCTTT	CASSAPTEAFF
TRBJ1-4	TRBD1	once	TRBV28	TGTGCCAGCAGTTTCGACAGGGGTATGAGGAATGAAAGACTGTTTTTT	CASSFDRGMRNERLFF
TRBJ1-2	TRBD1	few	TRBV28	TGTGCCAGCAGTTTAATTTGGGACAGTGGGTATGGCTACACCTTC	CASSLIWDSGYGYTF
TRBJ2-5	TRBD2	.	TRBV4-2	TGTGCCAGCAGCCAAGATACTAGCGGGGGGGGACAAGAGACCCAGTACTTC	CASSQDTSGGGQETQYF
TRBJ1-1	.	.	TRBV25-1	TGTGCCAGCAGTGAACTGACAGGCCAAGGGAACACTGAAGCTTTCTTT	CASSELTGQGNTEAFF
TRBJ2-2	TRBD2	.	TRBV11-3	TGTGCCAGCAATCGGGGGGGCAACACCGGGGAGCTGTTTTTT	CASNRGGNTGELFF
TRBJ2-1	.	few	TRBV5-6	TGTGCCAGCTATATCTGGCGGAGCTCCTACAATGAGCAGTTCTTC	CASYIWRSSYNEQFF
TRBJ2-3	TRBD2	.	TRBV6-6	TGTGCCAGCCACCCCCCCGGGCTAGCGGGGCTCCATACGCAGTATTTT	CASHPPGLAGLHTQYF
TRBJ2-5	TRBD2	.	TRBV9	TGTGCTAGCAGCACTGGACTAGCGGGGGGACTTGTTCGGGAGACCCAGTACTTC	CASSTGLAGGLVRETQYF
TRBJ2-7	TRBD1	.	TRBV4-1	TGCGCCAGCAGCCGCGGACAGGCCTCCACCTACGAGCAGTACTTC	CASSRGQASTYEQYF
TRBJ1-4	.	.	TRBV29-1	TGCAGCGGAAGAGTCTCTAATGAAAAACTGTTTTTT	CSGRVSNEKLFF
TRBJ2-2	.	.	TRBV6-1	TGTGCCAGCAGTGAATCTGACACCGGGGAGCTGTTTTTT	CASSESDTGELFF
TRBJ1-4	.	once	TRBV6-5	TGTGCCAGCAGTTACATAGGGGAGGAGGATGAAAAACTGTTTTTT	CASSYIGEEDEKLFF
TRBJ2-5	.	.	TRBV9	TGTGCCAGCGGAAGGAGCGGTTGGGTTGAGACCCAGTACTTC	CASGRSGWVETQYF
TRBJ1-4	.	.	TRBV6-6	TGTGCCAGCAGCTCAGTATTAACTAATGAAAAACTGTTTTTT	CASSSVLTNEKLFF
TRBJ2-7	TRBD1	.	TRBV15	TGTGCCACCAGCACCCGGACAGGGGGGGTTTACGAGCAGTACTTC	CATSTRTGGVYEQYF
TRBJ2-5	.	.	TRBV14	TGTGCCAGCAGCCTAGGCGGCGTAACCCAGTACTTC	CASSLGGVTQYF
TRBJ1-5	.	few	TRBV11-2	TGTGCCAGCAGCCAGTACAATCAGCCCCAGCATTTT	CASSQYNQPQHF
TRBJ2-1	.	.	TRBV18	TGTGCCAGCTCACCCAGTCAGGGGTACAATGAGCAGTTCTTC	CASSPSQGYNEQFF
TRBJ2-5	.	.	TRBV6-1	TGTGCCAGCAGGATTTCCGGGACACACCAAGAGACCCAGTACTTC	CASRISGTHQETQYF
TRBJ1-3	.	.	TRBV6-4	TGTGCCAGCAGTGCGGGTCCTGGAAACACCATATATTTT	CASSAGPGNTIYF
TRBJ2-5	.	.	TRBV30	TGTGCCTGGAGTCGTAGAGGGCCTGCTAGGACCCAGTACTTC	CAWSRRGPARTQYF
TRBJ1-4	.	once	TRBV9	TGTGCCAGCAGCGTCACAGGAACTAATGAAAAACTGTTTTTT	CASSVTGTNEKLFF